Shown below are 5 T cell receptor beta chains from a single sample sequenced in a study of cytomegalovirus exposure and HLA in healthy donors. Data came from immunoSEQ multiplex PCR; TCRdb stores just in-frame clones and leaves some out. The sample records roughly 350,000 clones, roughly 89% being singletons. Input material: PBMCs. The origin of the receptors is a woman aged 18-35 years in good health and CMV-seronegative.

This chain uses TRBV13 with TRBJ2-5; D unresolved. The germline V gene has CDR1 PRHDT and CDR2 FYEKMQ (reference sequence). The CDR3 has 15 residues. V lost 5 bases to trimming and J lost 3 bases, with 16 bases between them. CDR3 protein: CASSPLKEYEETQYF. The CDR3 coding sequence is TGTGCCAGCAGCCCGCTCAAGGAGTATGAAGAGACCCAGTACTTC.

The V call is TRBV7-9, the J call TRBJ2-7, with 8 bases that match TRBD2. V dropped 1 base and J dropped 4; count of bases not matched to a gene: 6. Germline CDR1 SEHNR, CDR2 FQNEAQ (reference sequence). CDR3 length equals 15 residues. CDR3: CASSLGGSGNYEQYF. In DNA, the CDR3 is TGTGCCAGCAGCTTAGGAGGTAGCGGGAATTACGAGCAGTACTTC.

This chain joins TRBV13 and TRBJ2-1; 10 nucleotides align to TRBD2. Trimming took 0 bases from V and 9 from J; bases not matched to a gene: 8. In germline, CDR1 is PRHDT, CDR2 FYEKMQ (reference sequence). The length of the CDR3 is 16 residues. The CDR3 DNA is TGTGCCAGCAGCTTAGGCCGAGCGGGAGGGCCTGGTGAGCAGTTCTTC. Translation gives CASSLGRAGGPGEQFF.

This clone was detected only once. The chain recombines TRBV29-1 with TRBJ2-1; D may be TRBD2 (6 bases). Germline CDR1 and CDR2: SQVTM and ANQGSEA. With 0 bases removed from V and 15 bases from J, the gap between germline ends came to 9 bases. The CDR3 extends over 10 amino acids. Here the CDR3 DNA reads TGCAGCGTTGAAGACGTGGGGGGGTTCTTC. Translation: CSVEDVGGFF.

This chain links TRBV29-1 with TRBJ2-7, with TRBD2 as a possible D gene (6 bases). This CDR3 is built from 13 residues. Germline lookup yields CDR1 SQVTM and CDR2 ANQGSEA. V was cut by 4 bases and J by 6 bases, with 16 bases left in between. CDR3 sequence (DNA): TGCAGCGTTGGGGGGGTAGGGTTGGGCGAGCAGTACTTC. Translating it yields CSVGGVGLGEQYF.